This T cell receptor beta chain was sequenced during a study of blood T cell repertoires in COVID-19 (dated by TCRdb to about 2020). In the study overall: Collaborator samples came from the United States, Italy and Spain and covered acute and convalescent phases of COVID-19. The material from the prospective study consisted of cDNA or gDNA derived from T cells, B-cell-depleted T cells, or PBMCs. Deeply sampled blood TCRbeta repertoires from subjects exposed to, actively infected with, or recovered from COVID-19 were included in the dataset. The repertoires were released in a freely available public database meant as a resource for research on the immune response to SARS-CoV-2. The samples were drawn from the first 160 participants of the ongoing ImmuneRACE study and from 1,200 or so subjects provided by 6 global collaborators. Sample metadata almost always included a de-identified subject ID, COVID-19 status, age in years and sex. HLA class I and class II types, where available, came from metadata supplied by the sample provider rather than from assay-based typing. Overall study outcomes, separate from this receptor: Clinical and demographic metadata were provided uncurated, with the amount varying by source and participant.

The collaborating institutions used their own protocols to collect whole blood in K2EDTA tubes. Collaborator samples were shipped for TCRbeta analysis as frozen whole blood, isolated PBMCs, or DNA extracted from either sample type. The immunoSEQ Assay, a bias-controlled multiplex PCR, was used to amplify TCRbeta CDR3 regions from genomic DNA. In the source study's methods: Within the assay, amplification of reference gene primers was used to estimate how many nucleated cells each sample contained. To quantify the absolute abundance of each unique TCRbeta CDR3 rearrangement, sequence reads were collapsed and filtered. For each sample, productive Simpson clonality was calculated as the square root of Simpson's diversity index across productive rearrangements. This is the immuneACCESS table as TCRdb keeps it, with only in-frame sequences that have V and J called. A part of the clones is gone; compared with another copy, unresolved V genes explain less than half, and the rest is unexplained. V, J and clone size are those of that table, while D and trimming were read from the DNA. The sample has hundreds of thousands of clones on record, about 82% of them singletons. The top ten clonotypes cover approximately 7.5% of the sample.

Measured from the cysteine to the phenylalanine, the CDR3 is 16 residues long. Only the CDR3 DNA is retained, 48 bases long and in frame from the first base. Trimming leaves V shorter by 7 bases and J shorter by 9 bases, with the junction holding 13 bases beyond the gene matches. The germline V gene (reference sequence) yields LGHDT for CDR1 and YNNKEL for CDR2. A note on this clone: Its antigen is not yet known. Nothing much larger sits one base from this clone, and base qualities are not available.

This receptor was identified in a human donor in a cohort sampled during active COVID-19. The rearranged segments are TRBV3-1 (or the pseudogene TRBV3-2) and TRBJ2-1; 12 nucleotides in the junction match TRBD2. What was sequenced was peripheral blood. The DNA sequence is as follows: TGTGCCAGCACCCTCCGGTCCCCTAGCGGGGGGGGTGAGCAGTTCTTC. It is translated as CASTLRSPSGGGEQFF.